This T cell receptor beta chain was sequenced for a study of blood T cell repertoires in COVID-19. Study overall: From the United States, Italy and Spain came samples of acute and convalescent COVID-19. In each case, the material was cDNA or gDNA derived from T cells, B-cell-depleted T cells, or PBMCs.

Germline-derived CDR1 and CDR2 are GTSNPN and SVGIG (reference sequence). V lost 1 base to trimming and J lost 6 bases; unmatched junction nucleotides: 15. The CDR3 extends over 16 amino acids. Original methodology: For nucleated cells, counts were estimated from reference gene primer amplification. The assay was immunoSEQ multiplex PCR, and TCRdb's table has in-frame clones only and misses some. V and J calls and clone size follow that table, whereas D and trimming were derived from the DNA. Of 200,000 or so clones in the sample, roughly four fifths were seen once. The material sequenced was peripheral blood. The TCR comes from a woman aged 30 to 39 who had recovered from COVID-19. This rearrangement joins TRBV30 to TRBJ2-7, with 7 bases identical to TRBD2. CDR3 sequence: CAWSAGLRGGPGEQYF. The CDR3 nucleotides are TGTGCCTGGAGTGCCGGGTTAAGGGGAGGGCCGGGCGAGCAGTACTTC.